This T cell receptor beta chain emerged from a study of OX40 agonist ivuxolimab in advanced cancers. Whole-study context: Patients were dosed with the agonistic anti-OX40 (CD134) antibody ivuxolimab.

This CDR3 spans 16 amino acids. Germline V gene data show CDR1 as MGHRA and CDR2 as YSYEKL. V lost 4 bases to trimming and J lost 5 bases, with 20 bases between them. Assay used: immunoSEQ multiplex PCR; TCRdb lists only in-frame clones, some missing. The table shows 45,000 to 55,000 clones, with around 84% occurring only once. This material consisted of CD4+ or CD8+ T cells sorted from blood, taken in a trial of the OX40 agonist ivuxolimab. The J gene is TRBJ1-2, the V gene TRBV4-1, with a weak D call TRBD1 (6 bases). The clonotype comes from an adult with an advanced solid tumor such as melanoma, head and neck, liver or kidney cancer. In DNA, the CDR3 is TGCGCCAGCAGCCCGGGGGGGCCGGGGCCCCCATATGGCTACACCTTC. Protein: CASSPGGPGPPYGYTF.